This T cell receptor (beta chain) was found in a study of beta chain features in type 1 diabetes. Study-wide results and caveats: Insertions were fewer and deletions more numerous at VDJ junctions in type 1 diabetes patients. TCRB CDR3s from Type 1 diabetes patients were moderately but significantly shorter in all four CD4+ subsets. Over-representation of high TCR-expressing cells was a possible consequence of cDNA sequencing.

Trimming removed 3 bases at V and 0 bases at J, with 8 bases between. Germline CDR1 is SEHNR and CDR2 is FQNEAQ (reference sequence). This CDR3 is 15 amino acids long. Reverse transcribing all isolated RNA meant expressed TCRB transcripts were sequenced. Method: immunoSEQ multiplex PCR; TCRdb's copy keeps in-frame clones and lacks some. The top ten hold roughly 0.7% of the sample, which has some 160,000 clones, approximately 8.8% seen once. This clone was counted only a few times. Antigen specificity is unknown. This TCR was sampled from a woman in her twenties or thirties with type 1 diabetes. The sequenced sample consisted of central memory CD4+ T cells from blood. The chain uses TRBV7-9 and TRBJ2-2, with a possible D match to TRBD1 (6 bases). The CDR3 loop is CASSFGQTNTGELFF. CDR3 sequence (DNA): TGTGCCAGCAGCTTCGGACAGACGAACACCGGGGAGCTGTTTTTT.